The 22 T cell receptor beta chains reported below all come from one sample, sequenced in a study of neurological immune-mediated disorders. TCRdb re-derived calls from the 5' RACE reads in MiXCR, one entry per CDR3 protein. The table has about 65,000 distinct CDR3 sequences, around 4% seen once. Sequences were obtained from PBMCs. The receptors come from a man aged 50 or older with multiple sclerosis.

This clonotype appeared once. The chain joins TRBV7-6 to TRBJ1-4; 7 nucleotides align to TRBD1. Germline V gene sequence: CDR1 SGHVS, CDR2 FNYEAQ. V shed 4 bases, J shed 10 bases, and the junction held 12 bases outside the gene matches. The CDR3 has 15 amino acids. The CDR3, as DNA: TGTGCCAGCAGCTCCGCCGGCAGGGGGACGACAAAACTGTTTTTT. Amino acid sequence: CASSSAGRGTTKLFF.

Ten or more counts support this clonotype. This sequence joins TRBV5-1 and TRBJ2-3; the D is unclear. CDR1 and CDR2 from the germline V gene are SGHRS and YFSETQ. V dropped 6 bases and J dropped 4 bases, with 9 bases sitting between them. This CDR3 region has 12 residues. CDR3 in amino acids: CASTARADTQYF. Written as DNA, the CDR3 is TGCGCCAGCACCGCAAGGGCAGATACGCAGTATTTT.

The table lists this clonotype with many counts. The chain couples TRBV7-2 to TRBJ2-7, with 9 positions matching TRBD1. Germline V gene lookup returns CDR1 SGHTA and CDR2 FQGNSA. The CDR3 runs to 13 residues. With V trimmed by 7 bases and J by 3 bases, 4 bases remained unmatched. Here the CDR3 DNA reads TGTGCCAGCACCTGGACAGGGGTCTACGAGCAGTACTTC. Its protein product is CASTWTGVYEQYF.

The CDR3 region is CASSFLTPVSYEQYF. Written as DNA, the CDR3 is TGCGCCAGCAGCTTTCTAACTCCCGTCTCCTACGAGCAGTACTTC. The V call is TRBV5-1, the J call TRBJ2-7; D call uncertain. Germline lookup yields CDR1 SGHRS and CDR2 YFSETQ. Deletions cut 2 bases from V and 0 bases from J, with 12 bases between. The CDR3 spans 15 residues.

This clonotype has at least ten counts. CDR3 DNA: TGTGCCAGCAGTGAAGCCAGGCGGGTAGCCTACGAGCAGTACGTC. It specifies CASSEARRVAYEQYV. The genes are TRBV2 and TRBJ2-7; D might be TRBD2 (5 bases). V was trimmed by 0 bases and J by 2 bases, leaving 11 bases between them. This CDR3 has 15 amino acids. Germline loops: CDR1 SNHLY, CDR2 FYNNEI.

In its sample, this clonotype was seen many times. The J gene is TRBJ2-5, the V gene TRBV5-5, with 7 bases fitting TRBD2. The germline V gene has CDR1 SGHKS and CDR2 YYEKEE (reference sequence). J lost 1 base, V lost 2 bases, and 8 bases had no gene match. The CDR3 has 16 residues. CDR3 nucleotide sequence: TGTGCCAGCAGCTTCCCGAGGGCGGGAGCCCAAGAGACCCAGTACTTC. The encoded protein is CASSFPRAGAQETQYF.

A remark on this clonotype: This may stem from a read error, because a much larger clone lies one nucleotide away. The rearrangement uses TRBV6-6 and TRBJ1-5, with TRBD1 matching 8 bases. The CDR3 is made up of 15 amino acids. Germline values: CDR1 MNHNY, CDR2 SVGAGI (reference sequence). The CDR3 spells CASSPPQGAAQPQNF. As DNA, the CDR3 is TGTGCCAGCAGTCCCCCTCAGGGGGCTGCTCAGCCCCAGAATTTT.

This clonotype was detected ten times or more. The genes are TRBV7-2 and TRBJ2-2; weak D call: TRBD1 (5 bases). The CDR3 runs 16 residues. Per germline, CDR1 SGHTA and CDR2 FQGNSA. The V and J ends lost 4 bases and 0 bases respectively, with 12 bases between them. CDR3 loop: CASSSNRQTNTGELFF. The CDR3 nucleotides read TGTGCCAGCAGCTCTAACAGACAGACGAACACCGGGGAGCTGTTTTTT.

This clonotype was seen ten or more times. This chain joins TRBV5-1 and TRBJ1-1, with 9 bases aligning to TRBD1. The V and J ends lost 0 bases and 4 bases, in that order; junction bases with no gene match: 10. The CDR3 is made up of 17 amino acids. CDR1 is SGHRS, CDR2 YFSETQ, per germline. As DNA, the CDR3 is TGCGCCAGCAGCTTGGCTTACACAGGGGGCGAGGGCACTGAAGCTTTCTTT. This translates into CASSLAYTGGEGTEAFF.

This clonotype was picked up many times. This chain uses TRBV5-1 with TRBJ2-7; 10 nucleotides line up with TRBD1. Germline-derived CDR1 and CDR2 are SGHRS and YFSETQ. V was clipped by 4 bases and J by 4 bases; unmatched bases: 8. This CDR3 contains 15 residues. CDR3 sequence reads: CASSAPGQGRYEQYV. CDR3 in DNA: TGCGCCAGCAGCGCCCCGGGACAGGGGCGTTACGAGCAGTACGTC.

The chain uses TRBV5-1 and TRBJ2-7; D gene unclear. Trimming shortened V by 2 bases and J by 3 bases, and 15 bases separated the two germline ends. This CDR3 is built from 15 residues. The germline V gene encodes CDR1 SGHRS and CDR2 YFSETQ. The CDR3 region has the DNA TGCGCCAGCAGCTTCCGCCCAGGCTCGGGCTACGAGCAGTACTTC. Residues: CASSFRPGSGYEQYF.

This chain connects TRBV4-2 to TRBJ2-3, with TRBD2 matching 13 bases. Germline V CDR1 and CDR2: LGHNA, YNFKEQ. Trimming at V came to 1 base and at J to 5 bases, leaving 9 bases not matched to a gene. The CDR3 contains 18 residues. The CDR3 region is CASSQVTSGGATRDTQYF. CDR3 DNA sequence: TGTGCCAGCAGCCAAGTCACTAGCGGGGGGGCAACTAGAGATACGCAGTATTTT.

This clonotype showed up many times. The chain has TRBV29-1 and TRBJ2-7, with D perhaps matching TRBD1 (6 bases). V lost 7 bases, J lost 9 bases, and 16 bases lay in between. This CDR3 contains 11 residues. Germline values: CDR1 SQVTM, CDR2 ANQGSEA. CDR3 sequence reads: CSASAGDVQYF. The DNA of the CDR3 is TGCAGCGCTTCAGCAGGGGATGTGCAGTACTTC.

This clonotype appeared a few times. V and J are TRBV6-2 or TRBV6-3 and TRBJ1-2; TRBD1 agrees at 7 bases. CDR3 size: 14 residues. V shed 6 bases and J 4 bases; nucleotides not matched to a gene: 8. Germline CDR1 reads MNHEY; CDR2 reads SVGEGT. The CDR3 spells CASRIDRARYGYTF. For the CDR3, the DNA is TGTGCCAGCAGGATCGACAGGGCGCGCTATGGCTACACCTTC.

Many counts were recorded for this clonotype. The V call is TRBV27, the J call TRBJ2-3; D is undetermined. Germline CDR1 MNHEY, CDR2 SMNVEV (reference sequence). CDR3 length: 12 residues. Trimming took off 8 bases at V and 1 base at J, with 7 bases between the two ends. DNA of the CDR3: TGTGCCAGCGGACCTCGCACAGATACGCAGTATTTT. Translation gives CASGPRTDTQYF.

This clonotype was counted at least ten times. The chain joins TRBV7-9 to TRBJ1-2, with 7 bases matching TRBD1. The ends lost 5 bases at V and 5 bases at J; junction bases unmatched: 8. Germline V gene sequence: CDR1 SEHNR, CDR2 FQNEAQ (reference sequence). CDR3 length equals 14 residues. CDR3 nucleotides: TGTGCCAGCAGCCGAGGGGGCGGCGGGTATGGCTACACCTTC. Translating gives CASSRGGGGYGYTF.

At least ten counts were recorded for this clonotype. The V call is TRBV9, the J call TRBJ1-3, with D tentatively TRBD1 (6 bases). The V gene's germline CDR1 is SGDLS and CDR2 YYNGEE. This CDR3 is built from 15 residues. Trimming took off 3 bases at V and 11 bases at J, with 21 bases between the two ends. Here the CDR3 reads CASSGGFQGLRAIYF. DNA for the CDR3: TGTGCCAGCAGCGGAGGCTTCCAGGGGCTTAGGGCCATATATTTT.

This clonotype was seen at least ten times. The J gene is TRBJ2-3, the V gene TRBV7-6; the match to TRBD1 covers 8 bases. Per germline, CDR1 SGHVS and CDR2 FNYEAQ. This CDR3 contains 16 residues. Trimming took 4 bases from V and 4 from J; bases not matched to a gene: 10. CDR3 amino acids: CASSSLTQGAADTQYF. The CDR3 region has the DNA TGTGCCAGCAGCTCCCTGACTCAGGGGGCGGCAGATACGCAGTATTTT.

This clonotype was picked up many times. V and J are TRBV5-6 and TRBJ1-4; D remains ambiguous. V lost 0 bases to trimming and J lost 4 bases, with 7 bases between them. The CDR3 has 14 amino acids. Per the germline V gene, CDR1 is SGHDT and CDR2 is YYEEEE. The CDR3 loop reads CASSLVGSNEKLFF. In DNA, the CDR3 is TGTGCCAGCAGCTTGGTGGGGAGTAATGAAAAACTGTTTTTT.

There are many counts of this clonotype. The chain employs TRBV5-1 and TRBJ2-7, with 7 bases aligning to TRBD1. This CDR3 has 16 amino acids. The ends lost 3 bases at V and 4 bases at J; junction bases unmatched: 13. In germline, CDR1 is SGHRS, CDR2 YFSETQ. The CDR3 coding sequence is TGCGCCAGCAGCTCATCCAGCAGGGGGAACCCTTACGAGCAGTACTTC. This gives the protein CASSSSSRGNPYEQYF.

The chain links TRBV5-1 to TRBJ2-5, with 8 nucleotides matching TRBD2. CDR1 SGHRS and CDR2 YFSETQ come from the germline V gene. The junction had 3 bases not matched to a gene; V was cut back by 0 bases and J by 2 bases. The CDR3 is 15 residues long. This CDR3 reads CASSLAPGGQETQYF. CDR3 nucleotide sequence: TGCGCCAGCAGCTTGGCTCCGGGGGGGCAAGAGACCCAGTACTTC.

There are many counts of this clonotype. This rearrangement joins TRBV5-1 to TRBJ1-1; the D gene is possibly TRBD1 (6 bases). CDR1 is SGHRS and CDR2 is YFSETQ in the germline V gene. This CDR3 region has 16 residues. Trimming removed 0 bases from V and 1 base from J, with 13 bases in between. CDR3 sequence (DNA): TGCGCCAGCAGCTTGGGTGGGGGCCCTGCGAACACTGAAGCTTTCTTT. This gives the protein CASSLGGGPANTEAFF. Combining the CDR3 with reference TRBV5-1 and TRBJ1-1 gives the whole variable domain KAGVTQTPRYLIKTRGQQVTLSCSPISGHRSVSWYQQTPGQGLQFLFEYFSETQRNKGNFPGRFSGRQFSNSRSEMNVSTLELGDSALYLCASSLGGGPANTEAFFGQGTRLTVV.